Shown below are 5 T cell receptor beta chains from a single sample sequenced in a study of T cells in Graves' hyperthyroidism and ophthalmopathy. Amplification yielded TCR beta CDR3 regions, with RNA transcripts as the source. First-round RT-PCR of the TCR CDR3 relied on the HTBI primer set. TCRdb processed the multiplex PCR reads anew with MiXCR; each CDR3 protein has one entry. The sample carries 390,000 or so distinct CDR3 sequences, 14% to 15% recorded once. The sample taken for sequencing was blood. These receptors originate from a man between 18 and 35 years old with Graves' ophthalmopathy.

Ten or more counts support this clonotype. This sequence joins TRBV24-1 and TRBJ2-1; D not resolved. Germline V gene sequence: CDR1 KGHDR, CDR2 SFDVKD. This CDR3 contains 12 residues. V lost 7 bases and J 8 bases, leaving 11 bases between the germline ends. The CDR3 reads CATSLLGYEQFF. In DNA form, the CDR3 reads TGTGCCACCAGCCTCTTGGGGTATGAGCAGTTCTTC.

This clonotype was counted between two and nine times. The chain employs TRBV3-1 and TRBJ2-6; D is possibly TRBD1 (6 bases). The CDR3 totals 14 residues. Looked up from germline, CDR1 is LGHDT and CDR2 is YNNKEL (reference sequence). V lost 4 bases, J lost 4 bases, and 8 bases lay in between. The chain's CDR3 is CASSPGQGANVLTF. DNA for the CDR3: TGTGCCAGCAGCCCCGGACAGGGGGCCAACGTCCTGACTTTC.

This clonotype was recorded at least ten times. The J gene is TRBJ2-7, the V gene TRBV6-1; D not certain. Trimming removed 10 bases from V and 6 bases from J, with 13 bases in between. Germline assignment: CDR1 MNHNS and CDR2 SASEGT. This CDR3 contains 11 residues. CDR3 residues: CATAINREQYF. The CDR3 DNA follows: TGTGCCACAGCTATCAACCGCGAGCAGTACTTC.

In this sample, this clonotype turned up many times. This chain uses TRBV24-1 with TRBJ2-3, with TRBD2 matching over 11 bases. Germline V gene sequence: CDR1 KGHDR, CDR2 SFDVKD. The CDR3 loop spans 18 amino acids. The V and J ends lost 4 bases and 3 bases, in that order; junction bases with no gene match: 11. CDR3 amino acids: CATSDAPLTSGITDTQYF. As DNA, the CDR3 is TGTGCCACCAGTGACGCCCCCCTGACTAGCGGGATTACAGATACGCAGTATTTT.

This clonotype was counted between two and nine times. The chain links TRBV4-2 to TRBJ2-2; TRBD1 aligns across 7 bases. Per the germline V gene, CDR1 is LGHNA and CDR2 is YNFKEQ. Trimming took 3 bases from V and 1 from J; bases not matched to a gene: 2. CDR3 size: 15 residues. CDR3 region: CASSQGTVNTGELFF. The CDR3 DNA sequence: TGTGCCAGCAGCCAGGGGACAGTGAACACCGGGGAGCTGTTTTTT.